This TCR beta chain was captured by sequencing in a study of PD-L1 blockade in urothelial cancer. About the research overall: Blood analysis took place 3 weeks (second dose) and 6 weeks after treatment start.

Study conclusions and caveats: Durable-benefit patients showed greater tumor-associated blood clone expansion at 3 weeks.

Of note for this clone: Its cognate antigen is unknown.

Repertoires were generated with immunoSEQ multiplex PCR, while TCRdb's copy carries only in-frame clones and drops some. The repertoire holds some 110,000 clones, with more than 85% as singletons. The CDR3 spans 17 residues. Germline assignment: CDR1 LGHNA and CDR2 YNFKEQ. V trimming: 4 bases; J trimming: 0 bases; junction bases outside the gene matches: 11. Documented time point: peripheral blood 6 weeks after treatment start. The sample here was PBMCs, taken around atezolizumab (anti-PD-L1) treatment. The rearrangement uses TRBV4-2 and TRBJ1-2; 7 positions match TRBD1. This receptor was obtained from a man aged 55 to 69 with urothelial cancer. This CDR3 reads CASSPQAVQGANYGYTF. CDR3 bases: TGTGCCAGCAGCCCCCAAGCGGTCCAGGGGGCTAACTATGGCTACACCTTC.